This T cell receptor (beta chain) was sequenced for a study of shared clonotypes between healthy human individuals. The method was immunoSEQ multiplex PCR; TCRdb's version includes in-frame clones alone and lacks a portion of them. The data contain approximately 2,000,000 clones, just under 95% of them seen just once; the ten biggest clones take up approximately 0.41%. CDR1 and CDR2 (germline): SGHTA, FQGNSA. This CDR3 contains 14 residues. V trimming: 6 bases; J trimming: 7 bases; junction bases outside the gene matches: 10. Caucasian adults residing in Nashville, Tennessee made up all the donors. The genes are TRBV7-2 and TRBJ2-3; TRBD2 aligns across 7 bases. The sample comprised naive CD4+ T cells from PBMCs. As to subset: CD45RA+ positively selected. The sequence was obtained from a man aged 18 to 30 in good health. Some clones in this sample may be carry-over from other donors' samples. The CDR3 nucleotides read TGTGCCAGCAGTTTAAGCGGGGAACACCATACGCAGTATTTT. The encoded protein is CASSLSGEHHTQYF. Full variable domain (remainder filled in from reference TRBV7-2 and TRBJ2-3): GAGVSQSPSNKVTEKGKDVELRCDPISGHTALYWYRQSLGQGLEFLIYFQGNSAPDKSGLPSDRFSAERTGGSVSTLTIQRTQQEDSAVYLCASSLSGEHHTQYFGPGTRLTVL.